The T cell receptor beta chain described here comes from a study of blood T cell repertoires in COVID-19. Overall study context: The United States, Italy and Spain provided the acute and convalescent COVID-19 samples. Sources were T cells, B-cell-depleted T cells, or PBMCs; the material itself was cDNA or gDNA.

This CDR3 spans 18 amino acids. The germline V gene has CDR1 LNHNV and CDR2 YYDKDF (reference sequence). J gave up 0 bases and V 0 bases, and 7 bases lay outside the gene matches. Study processing details: Amplifying reference gene primers gave estimates of nucleated cell counts. Generated by immunoSEQ multiplex PCR, the TCRdb table keeps only in-frame clones and is missing some. Clone size and the V and J calls come from that table; the DNA yielded D and trimming. The table has about 50,000 clones, over 80% seen once; the top ten hold 16%. The TCR sequence derives from a man aged 40-50 years with acute or convalescent COVID-19. The rearrangement links TRBV15 to TRBJ1-5, with 8 bases that match TRBD1. Material for sequencing was peripheral blood. The chain's CDR3 is CATSRDQGQGDSNQPQHF. CDR3 nucleotide sequence: TGTGCCACCAGCAGAGATCAAGGACAGGGAGATAGCAATCAGCCCCAGCATTTT.